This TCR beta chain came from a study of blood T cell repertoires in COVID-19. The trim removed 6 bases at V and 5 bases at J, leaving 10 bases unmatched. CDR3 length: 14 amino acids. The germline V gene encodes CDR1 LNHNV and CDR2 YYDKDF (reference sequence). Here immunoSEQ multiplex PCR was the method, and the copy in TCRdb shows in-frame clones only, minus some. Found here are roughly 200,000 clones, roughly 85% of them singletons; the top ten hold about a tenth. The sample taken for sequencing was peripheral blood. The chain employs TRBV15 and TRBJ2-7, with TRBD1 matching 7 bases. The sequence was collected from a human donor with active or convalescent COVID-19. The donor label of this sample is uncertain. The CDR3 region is CATRHGTEGDEQYF. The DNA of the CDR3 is TGTGCCACCAGGCACGGGACAGAGGGTGACGAGCAGTACTTC.